This record looks at one T cell receptor (beta chain) sequence and its context. In the original processing: It was from reference gene primer amplification that nucleated cell counts were estimated. Here immunoSEQ multiplex PCR was the method, and the copy in TCRdb shows in-frame clones only, minus some. D and trimming come from the DNA, and the V and J calls and clone size come from that table. The sample lists about 250,000 clones, about 91% seen once, with 6.3% in the top ten. These data belong to a study of blood T cell repertoires in COVID-19. Study-level information: Acute-phase and convalescent COVID-19 samples originated in the United States, Italy and Spain. Sources were T cells, B-cell-depleted T cells, or PBMCs; the material itself was cDNA or gDNA.

Germline CDR1 and CDR2: MNHEY and SVGAGI. V was cut by 5 bases and J by 5 bases, with 9 bases left in between. The CDR3 length is 12 residues. Seattle researchers signed up patients amid active infection and tracked them longitudinally. The source of this sequence is a woman aged 30 to 39 with COVID-19, enrolled during active disease. Sequenced input: peripheral blood. V and J are TRBV6-5 and TRBJ2-5; no reliable D call. The CDR3 loop is CASSTVPETQYF. In DNA, the CDR3 is TGTGCCAGCAGTACAGTTCCGGAGACCCAGTACTTC.